This is a list of T cell receptor beta chains from one sample in a study of shared clonotypes between healthy human individuals. The protocol was immunoSEQ multiplex PCR, while the TCRdb copy is restricted to in-frame clones and leaves out a portion. The table shows roughly 1,100,000 clones, with about 75% occurring only once. Sequenced material: memory CD4+ T cells sorted from blood. Source of these receptors: a man aged 18-30 years in good health. CDR3s include the opening cysteine and the closing phenylalanine or tryptophan.

j_gene | v_gene | CDR3aa
TRBJ1-6 | TRBV5-1 | CASSLGQGSNSPLHF
TRBJ2-5 | TRBV7-2 | CASSRGGQRQETQYF
TRBJ1-6 | TRBV4-3 | CASSQDIPQGSSYNSPLHF
TRBJ2-5 | TRBV29-1 | CSARRDSETQYF
TRBJ2-6 | TRBV19 | CASRNTGNLTGANVLTF
TRBJ1-5 | TRBV19 | CATRGTLYSNQPQHF
TRBJ1-2 | TRBV5-1 | CASSLSGVGYGYTF
TRBJ2-6 | TRBV28 | CASSFNLGPGANVLTF
TRBJ2-1 | TRBV28 | CASSRLLSSYNEQFF
TRBJ2-3 | TRBV5-6 | CASSFRTSGTDTQYF
TRBJ2-3 | TRBV18 | CASSPSTPITQYF
TRBJ1-1 | TRBV4-3 | CASSQDLRAEAFF
TRBJ1-5 | TRBV27 | CASSSTGTVNQPQHF
TRBJ2-1 | TRBV5-5 | CASSLIAQANEQFF
TRBJ1-4 | TRBV19 | CASRAQGGPYEKLFF
TRBJ1-2 | TRBV28 | CASRDGYGYTF
TRBJ1-6 | TRBV5-8 | CASSLGRNNSPLHF
TRBJ2-1 | TRBV7-9 | CASSPSWSSYNEQFF
TRBJ1-2 | TRBV6-5 | CASRFHEANYGYTF
TRBJ2-2 | TRBV5-1 | CASSLWELSTGELFF
TRBJ1-2 | TRBV5-1 | CASNYLGGEYGYTF
TRBJ2-5 | TRBV7-2 | CASSLARGYETQYF
TRBJ2-1 | TRBV9 | CASSVVGYSYNEQFF
TRBJ2-1 | TRBV18 | CASSATWGNEQFF
TRBJ2-7 | TRBV27 | CASRFSGSSNYEQYF
TRBJ2-2 | TRBV19 | CASSGRGTNTGELFF
TRBJ2-5 | TRBV9 | CASSPRLSQGLGVETQYF
TRBJ1-4 | TRBV6-5 | CASSSSGQGNEKLFF
TRBJ2-7 | TRBV5-6 | CASSFGTGAIYEQYF
TRBJ2-2 | TRBV2 | CASSETSGDTGELFF
TRBJ2-5 | TRBV18 | CASSRERQETQYF
TRBJ1-1 | TRBV28 | CASRSANTEAFF
TRBJ1-2 | TRBV28 | CASSTGGLYGYTF
TRBJ2-3 | TRBV30 | CAWSRASGSLATDTQYF
TRBJ2-6 | TRBV19 | CASSYDRAGANVLTF
TRBJ1-5 | TRBV6-5 | CASSLTVAQNQPQHF
TRBJ1-4 | TRBV5-1 | CASRVSTNEKLFF
TRBJ1-1 | TRBV7-9 | CASSLDAGWGTEAFF
TRBJ1-3 | TRBV19 | CASNSQSGNTIYF
TRBJ2-3 | TRBV15 | CATGGGKFTDTQYF
TRBJ1-1 | TRBV18 | CASSPLGTEAFF